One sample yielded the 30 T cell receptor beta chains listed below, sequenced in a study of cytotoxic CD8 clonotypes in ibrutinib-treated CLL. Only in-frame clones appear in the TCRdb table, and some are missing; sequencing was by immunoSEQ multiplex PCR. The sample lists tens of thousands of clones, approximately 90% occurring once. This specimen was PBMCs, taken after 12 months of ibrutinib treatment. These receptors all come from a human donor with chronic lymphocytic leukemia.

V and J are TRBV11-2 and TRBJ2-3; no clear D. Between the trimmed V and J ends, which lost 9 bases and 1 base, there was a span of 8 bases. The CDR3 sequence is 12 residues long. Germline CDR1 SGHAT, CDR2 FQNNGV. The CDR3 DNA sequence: TGTGCCAGTGCTAGGGGCACAGATACGCAGTATTTT. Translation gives CASARGTDTQYF.

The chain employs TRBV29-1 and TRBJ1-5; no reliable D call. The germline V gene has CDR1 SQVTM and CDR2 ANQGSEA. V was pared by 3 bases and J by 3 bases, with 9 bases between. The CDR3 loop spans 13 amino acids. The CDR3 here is CSVEEAPNQPQHF. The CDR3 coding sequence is TGCAGCGTTGAGGAGGCGCCCAATCAGCCCCAGCATTTT.

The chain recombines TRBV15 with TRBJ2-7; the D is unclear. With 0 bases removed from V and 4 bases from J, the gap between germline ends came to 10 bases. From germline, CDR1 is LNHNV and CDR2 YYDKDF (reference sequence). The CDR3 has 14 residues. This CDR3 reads CATSRDFAIYEQYF. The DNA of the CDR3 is TGTGCCACCAGCAGAGATTTCGCCATTTACGAGCAGTACTTC.

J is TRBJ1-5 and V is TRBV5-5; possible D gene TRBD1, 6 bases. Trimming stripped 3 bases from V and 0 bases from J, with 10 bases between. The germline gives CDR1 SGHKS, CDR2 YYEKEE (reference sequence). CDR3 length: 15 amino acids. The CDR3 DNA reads TGTGCCAGCAGCTGGGACACCTTTAGCAATCAGCCCCAGCATTTT. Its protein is CASSWDTFSNQPQHF.

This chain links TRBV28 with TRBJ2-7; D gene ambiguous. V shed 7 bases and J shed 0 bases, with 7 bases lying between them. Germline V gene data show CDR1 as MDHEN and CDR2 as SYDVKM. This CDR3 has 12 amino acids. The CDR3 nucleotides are TGTGCCAGCACCTCGAGCTCCTACGAGCAGTACTTC. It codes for CASTSSSYEQYF.

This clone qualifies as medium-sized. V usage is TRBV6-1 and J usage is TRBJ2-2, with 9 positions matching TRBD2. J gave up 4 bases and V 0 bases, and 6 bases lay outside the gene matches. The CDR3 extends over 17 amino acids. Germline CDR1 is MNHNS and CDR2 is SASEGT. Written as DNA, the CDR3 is TGTGCCAGCAGTGAAGCTACGGGACTAGCTGGCACCGGGGAGCTGTTTTTT. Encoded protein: CASSEATGLAGTGELFF.

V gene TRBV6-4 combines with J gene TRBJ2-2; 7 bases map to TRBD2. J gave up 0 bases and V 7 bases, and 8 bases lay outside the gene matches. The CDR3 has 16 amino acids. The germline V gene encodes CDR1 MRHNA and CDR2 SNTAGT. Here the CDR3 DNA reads TGTGCCAGCAAACATGAGGGACTAACGAACACCGGGGAGCTGTTTTTT. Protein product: CASKHEGLTNTGELFF.

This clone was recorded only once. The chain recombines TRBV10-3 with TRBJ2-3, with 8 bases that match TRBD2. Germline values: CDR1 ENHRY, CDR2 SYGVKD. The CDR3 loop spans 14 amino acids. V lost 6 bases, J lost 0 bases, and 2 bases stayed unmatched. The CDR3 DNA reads TGTGCCATCAGCATAGCGGGGAGCACAGATACGCAGTATTTT. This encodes CAISIAGSTDTQYF.

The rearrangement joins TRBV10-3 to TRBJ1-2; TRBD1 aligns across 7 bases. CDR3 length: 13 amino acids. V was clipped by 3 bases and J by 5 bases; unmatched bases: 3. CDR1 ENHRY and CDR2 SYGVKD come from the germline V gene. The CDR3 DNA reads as TGTGCCATCAGTGATTACAGGGGATATGGCTACACCTTC. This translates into CAISDYRGYGYTF.

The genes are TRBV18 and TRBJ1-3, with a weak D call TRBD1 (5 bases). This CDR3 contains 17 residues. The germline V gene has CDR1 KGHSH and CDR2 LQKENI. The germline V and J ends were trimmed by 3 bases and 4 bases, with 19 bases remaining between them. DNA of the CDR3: TGTGCCAGCTCACCTAGGTCCGCCGGGGGACGGGGAAACACCATATATTTT. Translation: CASSPRSAGGRGNTIYF. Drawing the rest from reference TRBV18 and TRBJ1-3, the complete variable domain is NAGVMQNPRHLVRRRGQEARLRCSPMKGHSHVYWYRQLPEEGLKFMVYLQKENIIDESGMPKERFSAEFPKEGPSILRIQQVVRGDSAAYFCASSPRSAGGRGNTIYFGEGSWLTVV.

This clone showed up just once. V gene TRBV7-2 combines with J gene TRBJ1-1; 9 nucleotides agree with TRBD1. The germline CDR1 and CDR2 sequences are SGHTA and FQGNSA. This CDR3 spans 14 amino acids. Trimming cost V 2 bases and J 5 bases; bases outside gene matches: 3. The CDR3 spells CASSLPGQGTEAFF. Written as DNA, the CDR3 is TGTGCCAGCAGCTTACCGGGACAGGGTACTGAAGCTTTCTTT.

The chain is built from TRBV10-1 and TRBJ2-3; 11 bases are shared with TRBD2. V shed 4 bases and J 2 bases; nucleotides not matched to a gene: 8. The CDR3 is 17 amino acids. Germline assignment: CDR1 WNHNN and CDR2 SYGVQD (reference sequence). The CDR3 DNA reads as TGCGCCAGCAGTGCCCTCCGACTAGCGGGGACCACAGATACGCAGTATTTT. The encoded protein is CASSALRLAGTTDTQYF.

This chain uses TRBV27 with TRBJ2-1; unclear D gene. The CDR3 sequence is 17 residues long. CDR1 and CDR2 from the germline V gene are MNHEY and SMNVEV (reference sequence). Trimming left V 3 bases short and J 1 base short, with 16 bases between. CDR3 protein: CASSLPPRSSSYNEQFF. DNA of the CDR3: TGTGCCAGCAGTTTGCCTCCCAGGTCAAGTTCCTACAATGAGCAGTTCTTC.

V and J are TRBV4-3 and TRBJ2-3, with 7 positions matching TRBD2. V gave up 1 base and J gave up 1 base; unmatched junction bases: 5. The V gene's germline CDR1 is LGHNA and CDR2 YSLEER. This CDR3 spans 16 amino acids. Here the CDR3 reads CASSQGPGGRTDTQYF. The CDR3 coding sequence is TGCGCCAGCAGCCAAGGCCCGGGAGGACGCACAGATACGCAGTATTTT.

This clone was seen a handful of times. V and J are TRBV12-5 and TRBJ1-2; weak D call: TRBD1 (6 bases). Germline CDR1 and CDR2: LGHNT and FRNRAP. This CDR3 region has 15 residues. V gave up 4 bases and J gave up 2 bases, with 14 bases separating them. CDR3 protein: CASGSRGDTNYGYTF. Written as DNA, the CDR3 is TGTGCTAGTGGTTCCCGTGGGGACACAAACTATGGCTACACCTTC. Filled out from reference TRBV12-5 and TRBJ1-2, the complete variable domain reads DARVTQTPRHKVTEMGQEVTMRCQPILGHNTVFWYRQTMMQGLELLAYFRNRAPLDDSGMPKDRFSAEMPDATLATLKIQPSEPRDSAVYFCASGSRGDTNYGYTFGSGTRLTVV.

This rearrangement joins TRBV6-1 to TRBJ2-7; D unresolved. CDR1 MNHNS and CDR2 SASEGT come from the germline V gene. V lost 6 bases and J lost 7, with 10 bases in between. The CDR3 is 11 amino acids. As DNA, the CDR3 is TGTGCCAGCAGCTGGGTGAGGGAGCAGTACTTC. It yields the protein CASSWVREQYF.

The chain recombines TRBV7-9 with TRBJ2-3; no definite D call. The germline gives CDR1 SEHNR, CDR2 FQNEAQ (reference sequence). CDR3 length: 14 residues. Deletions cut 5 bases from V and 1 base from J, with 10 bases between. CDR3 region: CASSPTGRTDTQYF. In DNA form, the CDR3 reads TGTGCCAGCAGCCCAACCGGGCGCACAGATACGCAGTATTTT.

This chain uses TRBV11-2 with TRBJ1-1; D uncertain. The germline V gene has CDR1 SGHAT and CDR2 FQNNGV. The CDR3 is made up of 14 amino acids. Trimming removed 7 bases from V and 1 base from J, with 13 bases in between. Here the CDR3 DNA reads TGTGCCAGCAACACCGGACGGCCGAACACTGAAGCTTTCTTT. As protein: CASNTGRPNTEAFF.

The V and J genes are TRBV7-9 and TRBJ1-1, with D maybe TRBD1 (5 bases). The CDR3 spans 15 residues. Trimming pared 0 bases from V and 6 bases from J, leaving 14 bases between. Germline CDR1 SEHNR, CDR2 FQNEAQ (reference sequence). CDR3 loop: CASSLARGMGAEAFF. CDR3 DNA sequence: TGTGCCAGCAGCTTAGCGCGGGGGATGGGCGCTGAAGCTTTCTTT.

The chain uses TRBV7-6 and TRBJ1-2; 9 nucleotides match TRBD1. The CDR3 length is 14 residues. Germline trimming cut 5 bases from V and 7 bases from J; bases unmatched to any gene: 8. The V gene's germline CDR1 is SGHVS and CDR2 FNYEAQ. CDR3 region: CASSLRGTGLGYTF. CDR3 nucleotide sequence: TGTGCCAGCAGCCTACGAGGGACAGGGCTTGGCTACACCTTC. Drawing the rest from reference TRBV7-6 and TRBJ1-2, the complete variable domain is GAGVSQSPRYKVTKRGQDVALRCDPISGHVSLYWYRQALGQGPEFLTYFNYEAQQDKSGLPNDRFSAERPEGSISTLTIQRTEQRDSAMYRCASSLRGTGLGYTFGSGTRLTVV.

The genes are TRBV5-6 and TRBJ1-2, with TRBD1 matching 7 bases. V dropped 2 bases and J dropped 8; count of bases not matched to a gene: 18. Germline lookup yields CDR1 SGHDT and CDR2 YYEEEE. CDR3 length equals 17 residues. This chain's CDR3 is CASSFPQPGQLSSGYTF. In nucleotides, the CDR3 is TGTGCCAGCAGCTTCCCGCAACCGGGACAGCTCTCCAGCGGCTACACCTTC.

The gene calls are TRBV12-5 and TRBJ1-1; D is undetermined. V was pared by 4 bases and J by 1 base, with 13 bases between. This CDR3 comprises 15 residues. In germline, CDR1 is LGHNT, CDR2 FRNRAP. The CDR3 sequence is CASGSVRAPNTEAFF. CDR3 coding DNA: TGTGCTAGTGGTTCCGTGCGGGCCCCGAACACTGAAGCTTTCTTT.

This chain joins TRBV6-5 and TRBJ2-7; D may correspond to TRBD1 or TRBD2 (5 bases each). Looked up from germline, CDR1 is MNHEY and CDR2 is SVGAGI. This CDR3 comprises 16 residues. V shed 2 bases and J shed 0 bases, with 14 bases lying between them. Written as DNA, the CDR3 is TGTGCCAGCAGTTACCGTCTGGGACCGGCCTCCTACGAGCAGTACTTC. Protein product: CASSYRLGPASYEQYF.

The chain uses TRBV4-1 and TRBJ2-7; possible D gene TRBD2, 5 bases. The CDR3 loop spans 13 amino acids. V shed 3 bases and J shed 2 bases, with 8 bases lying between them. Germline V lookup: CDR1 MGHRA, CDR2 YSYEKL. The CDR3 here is CASSHSVTYEQYF. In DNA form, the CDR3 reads TGCGCCAGCAGCCATAGCGTTACCTACGAGCAGTACTTC.

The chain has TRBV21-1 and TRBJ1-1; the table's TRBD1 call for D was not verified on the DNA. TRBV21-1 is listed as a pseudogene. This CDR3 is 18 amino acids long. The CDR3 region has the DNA TGTGCCAGCAGTCCGGTGGGGGACAGGCCTAGGGTGAACACTGAAGCTTTCTTT. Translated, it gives CASSPVGDRPRVNTEAFF.

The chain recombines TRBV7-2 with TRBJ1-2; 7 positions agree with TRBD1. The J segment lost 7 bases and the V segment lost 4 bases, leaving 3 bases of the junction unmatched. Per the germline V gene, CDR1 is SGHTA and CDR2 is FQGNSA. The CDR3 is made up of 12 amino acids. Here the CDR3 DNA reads TGTGCCAGCAGCTCGGACAGGAGTGGCTACACCTTC. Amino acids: CASSSDRSGYTF.

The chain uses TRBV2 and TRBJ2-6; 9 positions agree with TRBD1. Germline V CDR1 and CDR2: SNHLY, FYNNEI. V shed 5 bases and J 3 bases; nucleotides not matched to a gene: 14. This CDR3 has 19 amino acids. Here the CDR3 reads CASSSGQGKLSGGANVLTF. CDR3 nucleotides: TGTGCCAGCAGTTCGGGACAGGGTAAACTATCGGGTGGGGCCAACGTCCTGACTTTC.

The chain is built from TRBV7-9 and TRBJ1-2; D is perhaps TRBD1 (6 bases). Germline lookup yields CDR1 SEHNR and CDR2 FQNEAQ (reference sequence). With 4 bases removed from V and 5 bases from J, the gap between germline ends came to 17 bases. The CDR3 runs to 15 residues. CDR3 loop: CASSYFRGQVYGYTF. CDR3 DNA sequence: TGTGCCAGCAGCTACTTTCGGGGGCAGGTGTATGGCTACACCTTC.

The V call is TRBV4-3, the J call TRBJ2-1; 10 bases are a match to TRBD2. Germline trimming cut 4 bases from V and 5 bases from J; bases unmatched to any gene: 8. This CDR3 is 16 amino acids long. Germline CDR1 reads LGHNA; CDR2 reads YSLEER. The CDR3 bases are TGCGCCAGCAGCCGAGCCGGGACTAGCGCTGACAATGAGCAGTTCTTC. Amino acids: CASSRAGTSADNEQFF.

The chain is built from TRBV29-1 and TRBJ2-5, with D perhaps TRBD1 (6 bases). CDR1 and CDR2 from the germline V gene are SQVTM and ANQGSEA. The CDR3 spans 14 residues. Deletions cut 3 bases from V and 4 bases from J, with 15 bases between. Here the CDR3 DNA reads TGCAGCGTTGAGGTATTGACAGGACTAGAGACCCAGTACTTC. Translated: CSVEVLTGLETQYF.